This T cell receptor (beta chain) appears in the sequencing data of a study of blood T cell repertoires in COVID-19. Study context: The samples span acute and convalescent COVID-19 from the United States, Italy and Spain. Sample material is recorded as cDNA or gDNA derived from T cells, B-cell-depleted T cells, or PBMCs.

Per the germline V gene, CDR1 is SGDLS and CDR2 is YYNGEE. This CDR3 spans 15 amino acids. V dropped 4 bases and J dropped 6; count of bases not matched to a gene: 12. In the study's own analysis: Nucleated cell counts were estimated from reference gene primer amplification. The protocol was immunoSEQ multiplex PCR, while the TCRdb copy is restricted to in-frame clones and leaves out a portion. For V, J and clone size, that table is used; D and trimming come from the DNA. The table shows 40,000 to 50,000 clones, with roughly nine tenths occurring only once. The sequenced material came from peripheral blood. The sequence derives from a human donor in a cohort sampled during active COVID-19. The chain has TRBV9 and TRBJ2-7; 8 bases match TRBD1. The CDR3: CASSFEPTGESEQYF. The CDR3 nucleotides are TGTGCCAGCAGCTTCGAACCGACAGGGGAAAGCGAGCAGTACTTC. The whole variable domain, filled in from reference TRBV9 and TRBJ2-7, reads DSGVTQTPKHLITATGQRVTLRCSPRSGDLSVYWYQQSLDQGLQFLIQYYNGEERAKGNILERFSAQQFPDLHSELNLSSLELGDSALYFCASSFEPTGESEQYFGPGTRLTVT.